Presented here are 15 T cell receptor beta chains from one specimen sequenced in a study of blood T cell repertoires in COVID-19. Repertoires were generated with immunoSEQ multiplex PCR, while TCRdb's copy carries only in-frame clones and drops some. The sample lists about 110,000 clones, around 84% occurring once. Source material: peripheral blood. These receptors were obtained from a man aged 35 to 55 with acute or convalescent COVID-19.

The chain links TRBV9 to TRBJ2-7; D gene ambiguous. The CDR3 loop spans 13 amino acids. Looked up from germline, CDR1 is SGDLS and CDR2 is YYNGEE. The germline V and J ends were trimmed by 4 bases and 3 bases, with 11 bases remaining between them. The CDR3 DNA follows: TGTGCCAGCAGCCCCCGCAACAGCTACGAGCAGTACTTC. Encoded protein: CASSPRNSYEQYF.

The V call is TRBV7-9, the J call TRBJ1-2, with 7 bases that match TRBD1. Unmatched junction bases numbered 6, after V lost 4 bases and J lost 7 bases. The CDR3 contains 13 residues. The germline V gene has CDR1 SEHNR and CDR2 FQNEAQ (reference sequence). The CDR3 sequence is CASSSGTAFGYTF. CDR3 DNA sequence: TGTGCCAGCAGCTCCGGGACAGCCTTTGGCTACACCTTC.

V gene TRBV19 combines with J gene TRBJ2-2, with no clear D. Germline V gene sequence: CDR1 LNHDA, CDR2 SQIVND (reference sequence). The germline V and J ends were trimmed by 5 bases and 4 bases, with 17 bases remaining between them. The CDR3 loop spans 16 amino acids. CDR3 in amino acids: CASSARSYRSTGELFF. DNA of the CDR3: TGTGCCAGTAGTGCCCGGTCATACAGATCCACCGGGGAGCTGTTTTTT.

The chain couples TRBV7-9 to TRBJ1-4, with D tentatively TRBD1 (6 bases). Germline V CDR1 and CDR2: SEHNR, FQNEAQ (reference sequence). Deletions cut 1 base from V and 7 bases from J, with 19 bases between. The CDR3 contains 17 residues. Here the CDR3 reads CASSLVFLDSRGEKLFF. The DNA for the CDR3 is TGTGCCAGCAGCTTAGTATTTTTGGATAGCAGGGGTGAAAAACTGTTTTTT. The full variable domain, its missing parts supplied by reference TRBV7-9 and TRBJ1-4, is DTGVSQNPRHKITKRGQNVTFRCDPISEHNRLYWYRQTLGQGPEFLTYFQNEAQLEKSRLLSDRFSAERPKGSFSTLEIQRTEQGDSAMYLCASSLVFLDSRGEKLFFGSGTQLSVL.

This clone was recorded a few times. The rearrangement joins TRBV2 to TRBJ2-7, with TRBD1 as a possible D gene (5 bases). Germline V lookup: CDR1 SNHLY, CDR2 FYNNEI. V shed 2 bases and J shed 5 bases, with 13 bases lying between them. CDR3 length: 14 residues. CDR3 bases: TGTGCCAGCAGTGAATGGTACAGGCCCCACGAGCAGTACTTC. It is translated as CASSEWYRPHEQYF.

The genes are TRBV4-1 and TRBJ1-5; D perhaps matches TRBD1 (6 bases). The CDR3 consists of 14 residues. The V end lost 2 bases, the J end lost 9 bases, and 14 bases lay between the germline ends. Germline lookup yields CDR1 MGHRA and CDR2 YSYEKL. Here the CDR3 DNA reads TGCGCCAGCAGCCAACAGGACAGTGATTGGCCCCAGCATTTT. It yields the protein CASSQQDSDWPQHF.

This sequence joins TRBV6-2 or TRBV6-3 and TRBJ1-5, with D perhaps matching TRBD1 (5 bases). CDR1 is MNHEY, CDR2 SVGEGT, per germline. This CDR3 contains 15 residues. V lost 5 bases, J lost 5 bases, and 16 bases lay in between. The CDR3 region is CASSGPGGRHQPQHF. The DNA of the CDR3 is TGTGCCAGCAGTGGACCCGGGGGTCGGCATCAGCCCCAGCATTTT.

This clone has more than one count but fewer than ten. The rearrangement links TRBV7-2 to TRBJ1-4; TRBD1 matches at 10 bases. CDR3 size: 14 residues. The trim removed 3 bases at V and 7 bases at J, leaving 2 bases unmatched. Looked up from germline, CDR1 is SGHTA and CDR2 is FQGNSA. CDR3 bases: TGTGCCAGCAGCTTGGGACAGGGGTTTGAAAAACTGTTTTTT. Translating it yields CASSLGQGFEKLFF.

The chain links TRBV19 to TRBJ2-3, with 8 bases fitting TRBD2. Germline CDR1 reads LNHDA; CDR2 reads SQIVND (reference sequence). The CDR3 has 15 amino acids. The J segment lost 0 bases and the V segment lost 3 bases, leaving 2 bases of the junction unmatched. Here the CDR3 reads CASSMGLVSTDTQYF. In DNA, the CDR3 is TGTGCCAGTAGTATGGGACTAGTCAGCACAGATACGCAGTATTTT.

This clone was picked up one time. This chain links TRBV12-3 or TRBV12-4 with TRBJ1-2; D is ambiguous. Trimming took off 6 bases at V and 3 bases at J, with 5 bases between the two ends. The CDR3 sequence is 11 residues long. CDR3 coding DNA: TGTGCCAGCAGCCGTGACTATGGCTACACCTTC. This sequence encodes CASSRDYGYTF.

The genes are TRBV9 and TRBJ2-2; D uncertain. CDR1 SGDLS and CDR2 YYNGEE come from the germline V gene. The V gene lost 0 bases and the J gene lost 5 bases, with 11 bases spanning the gap. This CDR3 has 15 residues. This CDR3 is CASSVGWSRTGELFF. The CDR3 DNA follows: TGTGCCAGCAGCGTAGGATGGTCCAGGACCGGGGAGCTGTTTTTT.

The rearrangement links TRBV11-1 to TRBJ2-1; 9 nucleotides agree with TRBD2. Germline V lookup: CDR1 SGHAT, CDR2 FQDESV (reference sequence). This CDR3 has 15 amino acids. Trimming cost V 3 bases and J 8 bases; bases outside gene matches: 8. The CDR3 spells CASSFLAGGRYEQFF. The CDR3 DNA sequence: TGTGCCAGCAGCTTTTTGGCGGGAGGGCGATATGAGCAGTTCTTC.

V gene TRBV4-3 combines with J gene TRBJ2-1, with TRBD2 matching over 10 bases. CDR1 and CDR2 from the germline V gene are LGHNA and YSLEER. The CDR3 is made up of 16 amino acids. J was trimmed by 8 bases and V by 0 bases; bases with no gene match: 7. The CDR3 DNA sequence: TGCGCCAGCAGCCAAGATGTAGCGGGGGGTCGGGATGAGCAGTTCTTC. This sequence encodes CASSQDVAGGRDEQFF.

This chain's CDR3 is CASSQVGTGKYEQYF. The CDR3 DNA reads as TGTGCCAGCAGCCAAGTCGGGACAGGAAAATACGAGCAGTACTTC. The V gene is TRBV14, the J gene TRBJ2-7, with 8 bases lining up with TRBD1. The V gene's germline CDR1 is SGHDN and CDR2 FVKESK. This CDR3 is built from 15 residues. With V trimmed by 1 base and J by 4 bases, 6 bases remained unmatched.

The chain couples TRBV10-3 to TRBJ2-3, with 7 positions matching TRBD2. CDR1 is ENHRY and CDR2 is SYGVKD in the germline V gene. This CDR3 region has 17 residues. Losses at the gene ends were 4 bases for V and 0 bases for J; bases not matched to a gene: 10. The CDR3, as DNA: TGTGCCATCAGTGTTGAGTGGGCTAGCGGTAGCACAGATACGCAGTATTTT. This gives the protein CAISVEWASGSTDTQYF.